The T cell receptor (beta chain) described here comes from a study of memory CD4+ T cells and cytomegalovirus serostatus. Study findings and constraints: CMV serostatus prediction reached median AUC roughly 0.95, or 0.91 with US-trained model.

Repertoires were generated with immunoSEQ multiplex PCR, while TCRdb's copy carries only in-frame clones and drops some. The table shows approximately 46,000 clones, with more than 60% occurring only once. Single viable CD3+CD4+CD8-CD45RO+ cells were sorted as the memory CD4+ T cells. Serostatus was set by detecting CMV pp150, pp28, p38, p52 IgG. Comments on this clone: What it binds is not known.

V gave up 4 bases and J gave up 6 bases; unmatched junction bases: 6. Germline lookup yields CDR1 SNHLY and CDR2 FYNNEI. The CDR3 sequence is 15 residues long. Sequenced sample: memory CD4+ T cells from blood. The clonotype comes from an adult in good health and CMV-seronegative. The chain links TRBV2 to TRBJ1-5; TRBD1 agrees at 10 bases. This CDR3 reads CASSVETGGTQPQHF. As DNA, the CDR3 is TGTGCCAGCAGTGTGGAGACAGGGGGCACTCAGCCCCAGCATTTT. Full variable domain (remainder filled in from reference TRBV2 and TRBJ1-5): EPEVTQTPSHQVTQMGQEVILRCVPISNHLYFYWYRQILGQKVEFLVSFYNNEISEKSEIFDDQFSVERPDGSNFTLKIRSTKLEDSAMYFCASSVETGGTQPQHFGDGTRLSIL.